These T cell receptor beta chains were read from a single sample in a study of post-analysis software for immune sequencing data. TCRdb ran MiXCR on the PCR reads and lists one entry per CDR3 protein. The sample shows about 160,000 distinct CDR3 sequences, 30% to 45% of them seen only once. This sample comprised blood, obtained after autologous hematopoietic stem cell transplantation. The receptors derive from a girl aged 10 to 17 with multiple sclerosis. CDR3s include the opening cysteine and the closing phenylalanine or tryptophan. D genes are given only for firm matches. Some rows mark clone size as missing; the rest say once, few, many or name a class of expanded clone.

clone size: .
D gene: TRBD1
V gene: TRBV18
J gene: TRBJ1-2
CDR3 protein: CASSPGQINDGYTF
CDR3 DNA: TGTGCCAGCTCACCGGGACAGATTAACGATGGCTACACCTTC

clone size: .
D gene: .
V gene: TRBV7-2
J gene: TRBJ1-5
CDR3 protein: CASSQGRNQPQHF
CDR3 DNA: TGTGCCAGCAGCCAGGGCCGGAATCAGCCCCAGCATTTT

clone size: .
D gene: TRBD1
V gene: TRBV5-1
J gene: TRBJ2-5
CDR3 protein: CASSRRGPNQETQYF
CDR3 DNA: TGCGCCAGCAGCCGAAGGGGGCCCAACCAAGAGACCCAGTACTTC

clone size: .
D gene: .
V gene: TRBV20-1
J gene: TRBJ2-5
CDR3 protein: CSALRDRGVRETQYF
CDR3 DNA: TGCAGTGCTCTCCGGGACCGGGGCGTGAGGGAGACCCAGTACTTC

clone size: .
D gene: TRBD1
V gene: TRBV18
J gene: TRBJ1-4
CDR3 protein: CASSPGQGNEKLFF
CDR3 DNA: TGTGCCAGCTCACCGGGACAGGGGAATGAAAAACTGTTTTTT

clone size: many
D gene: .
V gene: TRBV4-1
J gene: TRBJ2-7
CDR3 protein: CASSHLGNTYEQYF
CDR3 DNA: TGCGCCAGCAGCCATCTTGGCAATACCTACGAGCAGTACTTC

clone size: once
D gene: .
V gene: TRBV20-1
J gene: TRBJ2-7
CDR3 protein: CSARVDTNYEQYF
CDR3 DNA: TGCAGTGCTAGAGTGGACACGAACTACGAGCAGTACTTC

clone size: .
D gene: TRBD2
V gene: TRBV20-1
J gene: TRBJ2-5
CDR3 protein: CSARVQYSGSKKNEQYF
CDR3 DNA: TGCAGTGCTAGAGTTCAGTATAGCGGGAGTAAAAAGAATGAGCAGTACTTC

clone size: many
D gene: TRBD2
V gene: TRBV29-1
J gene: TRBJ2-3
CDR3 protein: CSVGGLAGGRGTDTQYF
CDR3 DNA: TGCAGCGTTGGCGGACTAGCGGGAGGAAGGGGCACAGATACGCAGTATTTT

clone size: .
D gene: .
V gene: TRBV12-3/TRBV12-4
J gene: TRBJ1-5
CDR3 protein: CASSFCTDGNQPQHF
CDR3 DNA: TGTGCCAGCAGTTTCTGCACCGATGGCAATCAGCCCCAGCATTTT

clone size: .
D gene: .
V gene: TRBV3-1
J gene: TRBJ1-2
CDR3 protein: CASSQQQTGGYTF
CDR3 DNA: TGTGCCAGCAGCCAACAACAAACGGGTGGCTACACCTTC

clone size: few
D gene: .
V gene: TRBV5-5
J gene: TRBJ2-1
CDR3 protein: CASSWVDAHNEQFF
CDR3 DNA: TGTGCCAGCAGCTGGGTTGATGCCCACAATGAGCAGTTCTTC

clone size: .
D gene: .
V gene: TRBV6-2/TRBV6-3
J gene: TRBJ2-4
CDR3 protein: CASSPRDSERLAKNIQYF
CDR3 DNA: TGTGCCAGCAGTCCTCGGGACTCAGAACGTCTAGCCAAAAACATTCAGTACTTC

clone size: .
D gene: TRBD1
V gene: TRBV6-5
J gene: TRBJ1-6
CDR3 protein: CASSPTGQGSSPLHF
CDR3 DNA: TGTGCCAGCAGCCCGACGGGACAGGGAAGTTCACCCCTCCACTTT

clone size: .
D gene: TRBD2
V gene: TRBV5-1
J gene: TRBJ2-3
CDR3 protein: CASSTSTSGRRDTQYF
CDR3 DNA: TGCGCCAGCAGCACCAGTACTAGCGGGAGGAGAGATACGCAGTATTTT

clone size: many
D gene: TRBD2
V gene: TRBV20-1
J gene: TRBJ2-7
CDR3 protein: CSARDGGSIYEQYF
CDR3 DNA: TGCAGTGCTAGAGACGGCGGGAGCATCTACGAGCAGTACTTC

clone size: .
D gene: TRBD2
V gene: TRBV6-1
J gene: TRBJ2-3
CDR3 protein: CASRKPPGLAGTDTQYF
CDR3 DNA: TGTGCCAGCAGAAAGCCTCCGGGACTAGCGGGCACAGATACGCAGTATTTT

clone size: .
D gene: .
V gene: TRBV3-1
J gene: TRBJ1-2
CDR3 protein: CASSQASNYGYTF
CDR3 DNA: TGTGCCAGCAGCCAAGCCAGCAACTATGGCTACACCTTC

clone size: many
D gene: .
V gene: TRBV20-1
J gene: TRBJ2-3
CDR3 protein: CSARDQGRSTDTQYF
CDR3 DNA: TGCAGTGCTAGAGATCAGGGACGGAGCACAGATACGCAGTATTTT

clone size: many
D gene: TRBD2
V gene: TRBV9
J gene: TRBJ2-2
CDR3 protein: CASSGLAGNTGELFF
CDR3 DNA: TGTGCCAGCAGCGGACTAGCGGGAAACACCGGGGAGCTGTTTTTT

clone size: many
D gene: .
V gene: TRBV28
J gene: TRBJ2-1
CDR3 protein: CASSRVNEQFF
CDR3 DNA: TGTGCCAGCAGCAGGGTAAATGAGCAGTTCTTC

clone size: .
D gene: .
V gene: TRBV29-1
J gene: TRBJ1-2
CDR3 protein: CSVEEIGVANYGYTF
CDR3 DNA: TGCAGCGTTGAAGAAATCGGGGTAGCTAACTATGGCTACACCTTC

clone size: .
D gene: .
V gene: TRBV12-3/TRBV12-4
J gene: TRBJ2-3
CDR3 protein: CASGGGWVQYF
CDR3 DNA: TGTGCCAGCGGTGGGGGTTGGGTGCAGTATTTT

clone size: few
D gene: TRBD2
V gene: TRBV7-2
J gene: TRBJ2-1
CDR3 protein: CASSQSGRSRDEQFF
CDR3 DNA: TGTGCCAGCAGCCAGAGCGGGAGGAGTAGGGATGAGCAGTTCTTC

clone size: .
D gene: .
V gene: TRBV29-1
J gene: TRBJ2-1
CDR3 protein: CSVGWGAPYNEQFF
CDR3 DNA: TGCAGCGTGGGGTGGGGGGCGCCCTACAATGAGCAGTTCTTC

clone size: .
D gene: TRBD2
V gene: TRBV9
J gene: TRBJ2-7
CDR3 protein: CASSISGTSGSYEQYF
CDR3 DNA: TGTGCCAGCAGCATATCCGGGACTAGCGGGAGCTACGAGCAGTACTTC

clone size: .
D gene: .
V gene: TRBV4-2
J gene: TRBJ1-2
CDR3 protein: CASSQEGAREDYGYTF
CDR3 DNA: TGTGCCAGCAGCCAAGAAGGCGCCAGGGAAGACTATGGCTACACCTTC

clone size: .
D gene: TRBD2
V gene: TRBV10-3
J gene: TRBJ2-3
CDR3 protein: CAISESAGADTQYF
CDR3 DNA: TGTGCCATCAGTGAGTCAGCGGGGGCAGATACGCAGTATTTT

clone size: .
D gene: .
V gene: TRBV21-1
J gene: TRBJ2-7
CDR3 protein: CASSNPRRRYYEQYF
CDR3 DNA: TGTGCCAGCAGCAACCCCAGGCGGCGCTACTACGAGCAGTACTTC

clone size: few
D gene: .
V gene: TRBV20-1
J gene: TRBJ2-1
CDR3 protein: CSARYGGEQFF
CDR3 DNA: TGCAGTGCTAGATACGGGGGTGAGCAGTTCTTC

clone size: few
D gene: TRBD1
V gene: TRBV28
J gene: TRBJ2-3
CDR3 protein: CASSETGMVTDTQYF
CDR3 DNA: TGTGCCAGCAGTGAGACAGGGATGGTCACAGATACGCAGTATTTT

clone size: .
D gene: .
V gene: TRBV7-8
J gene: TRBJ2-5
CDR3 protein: CASSLDRTNPQYF
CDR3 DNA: TGTGCCAGCAGCCTAGACCGAACGAACCCCCAGTACTTC

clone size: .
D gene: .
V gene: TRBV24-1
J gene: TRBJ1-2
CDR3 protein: CATSDLNRGYTF
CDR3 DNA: TGTGCCACCAGTGATTTGAACAGGGGCTACACCTTC

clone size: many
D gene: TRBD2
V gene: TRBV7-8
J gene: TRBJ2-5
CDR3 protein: CASSLVVAGGPETQYF
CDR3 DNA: TGTGCCAGCAGCTTAGTGGTAGCGGGAGGGCCGGAGACCCAGTACTTC

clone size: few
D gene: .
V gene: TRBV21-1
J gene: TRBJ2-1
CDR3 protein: CASSKTSGRYNEQFF
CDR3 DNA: TGTGCCAGCAGCAAAACTAGCGGGAGGTACAATGAGCAGTTCTTC

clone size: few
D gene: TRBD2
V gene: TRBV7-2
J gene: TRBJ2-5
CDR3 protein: CASSPSGSGETQYF
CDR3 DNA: TGTGCCAGCAGCCCTAGCGGGAGCGGAGAGACCCAGTACTTC

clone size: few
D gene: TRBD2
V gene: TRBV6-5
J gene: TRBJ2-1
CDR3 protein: CASSATSGLRNEQFF
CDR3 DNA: TGTGCCAGCAGCGCGACTAGCGGACTAAGGAATGAGCAGTTCTTC

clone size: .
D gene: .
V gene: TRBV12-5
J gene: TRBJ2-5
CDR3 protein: CASGPGRPGETQYF
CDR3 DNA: TGTGCTAGTGGTCCCGGCCGTCCCGGAGAGACCCAGTACTTC

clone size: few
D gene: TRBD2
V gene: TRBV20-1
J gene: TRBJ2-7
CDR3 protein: CSAKLAGGLYEQYF
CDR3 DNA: TGCAGTGCGAAGCTAGCGGGTGGGCTCTACGAGCAGTACTTC

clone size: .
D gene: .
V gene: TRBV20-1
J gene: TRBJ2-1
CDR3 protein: CSASPVDGSSYNEQFF
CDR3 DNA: TGCAGTGCTAGTCCCGTAGATGGGAGCTCCTACAATGAGCAGTTCTTC

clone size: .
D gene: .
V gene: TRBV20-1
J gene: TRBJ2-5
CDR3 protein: CSARRSGASQETQYF
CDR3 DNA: TGCAGTGCTAGAAGGTCTGGGGCGTCGCAAGAGACCCAGTACTTC

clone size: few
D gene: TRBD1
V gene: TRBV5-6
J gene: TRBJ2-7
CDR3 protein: CASSLDRTGTLYYEQYF
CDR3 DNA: TGTGCCAGCAGCTTGGACCGGACAGGGACCTTGTATTACGAGCAGTACTTC

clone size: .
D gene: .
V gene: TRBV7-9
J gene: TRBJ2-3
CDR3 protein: CASSFYGTDTQYF
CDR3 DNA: TGTGCCAGCAGCTTCTATGGCACAGATACGCAGTATTTT